The entry below describes one T cell receptor (beta chain). No antigen is known for it. CDR3 size: 14 residues. Germline lookup yields CDR1 SGHKS and CDR2 YYEKEE (reference sequence). V was cut by 7 bases and J by 0 bases, with 14 bases left in between. Produced via immunoSEQ multiplex PCR; TCRdb's table is partial and in-frame only. The sample lists roughly 250,000 clones, approximately 86% occurring once. This sample was included in a study of cytomegalovirus exposure and HLA in healthy donors. Study conclusions and caveats: Most TCR sequences were uncommon, yet certain public TCRs appeared in many donors. Researchers catalogued approximately 160 TCR beta chains as cytomegalovirus-associated. A later analysis found first-cohort TCR clusters tended to co-occur in the 130 or so validation repertoires. Three chains linked to CMV were shown in vitro to be specific for CMV antigens.

Input material: PBMCs. This TCR came from a woman younger than 45 in good health and CMV-seropositive. The chain is built from TRBV5-5 and TRBJ2-7; D is possibly TRBD1 (6 bases). The CDR3 reads CASSRQVFSYEQYF. The CDR3 DNA reads as TGTGCCAGCTCCCGACAGGTCTTCTCCTACGAGCAGTACTTC.